This T cell receptor (beta chain) was identified in a study of early T cells in non-severe SARS-CoV-2 infection. Germline V gene data show CDR1 as SGHRS and CDR2 as YFSETQ. This CDR3 is built from 13 residues. V was shortened by 5 bases and J by 4 bases, with 7 bases between the two germline ends. A word on this clonotype: Given the absence of the conserved phenylalanine or tryptophan at the CDR3 end, a read error is likely.

MiXCR, applied by TCRdb to the 5' RACE reads, yields one record per CDR3 protein. The profile shows around 75,000 distinct CDR3 sequences, under 9.5% of them singletons. Material for sequencing was whole blood. The receptor's source is an adult who was a healthcare worker with PCR-confirmed SARS-CoV-2 infection or an uninfected control (not recorded which). The V and J genes are TRBV5-1 and TRBJ1-6; D might be TRBD1 (5 bases). As DNA, the CDR3 is TGCGCCAGCAGGACAGATTATAATTCACCCCTCCACTTA. Protein sequence: CASRTDYNSPLHL.